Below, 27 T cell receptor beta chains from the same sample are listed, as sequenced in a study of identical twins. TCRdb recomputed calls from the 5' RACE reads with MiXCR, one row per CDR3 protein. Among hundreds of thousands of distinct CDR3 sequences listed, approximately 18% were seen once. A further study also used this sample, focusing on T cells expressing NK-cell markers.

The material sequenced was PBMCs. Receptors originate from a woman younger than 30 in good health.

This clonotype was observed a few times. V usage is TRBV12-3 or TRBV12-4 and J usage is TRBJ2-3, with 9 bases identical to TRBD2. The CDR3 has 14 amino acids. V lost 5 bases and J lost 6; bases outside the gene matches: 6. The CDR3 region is CASSRIAGEDTQYF. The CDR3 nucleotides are TGTGCCAGCAGTCGGATAGCGGGAGAGGATACGCAGTATTTT.

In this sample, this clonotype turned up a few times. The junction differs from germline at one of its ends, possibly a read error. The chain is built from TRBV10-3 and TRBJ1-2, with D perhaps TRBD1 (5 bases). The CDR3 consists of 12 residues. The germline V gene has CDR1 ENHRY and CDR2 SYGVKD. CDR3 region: CAIMSGNSGYTF. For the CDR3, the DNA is TGTGCCATCATGTCAGGGAACTCTGGCTACACCTTC.

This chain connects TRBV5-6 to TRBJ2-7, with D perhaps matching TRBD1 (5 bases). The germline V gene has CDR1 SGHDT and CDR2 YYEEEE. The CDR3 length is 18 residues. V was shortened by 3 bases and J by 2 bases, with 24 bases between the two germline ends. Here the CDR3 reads CASSWGIRAIPDTYEQYF. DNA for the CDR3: TGTGCCAGCAGCTGGGGCATCAGGGCCATCCCCGATACCTACGAGCAGTACTTC.

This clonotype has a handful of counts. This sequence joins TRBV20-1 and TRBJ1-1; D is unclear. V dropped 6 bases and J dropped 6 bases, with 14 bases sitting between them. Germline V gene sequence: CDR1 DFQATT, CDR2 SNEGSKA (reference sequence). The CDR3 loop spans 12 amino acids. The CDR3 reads CSAPGSGAEAFF. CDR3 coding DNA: TGCAGTGCCCCGGGAAGCGGGGCTGAAGCTTTCTTT.

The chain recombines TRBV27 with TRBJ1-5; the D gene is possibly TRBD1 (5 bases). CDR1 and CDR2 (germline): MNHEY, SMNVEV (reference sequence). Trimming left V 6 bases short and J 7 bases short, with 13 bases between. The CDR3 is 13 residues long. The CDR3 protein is CASRGTGRQPQHF. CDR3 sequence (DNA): TGTGCCAGCAGAGGGACGGGCAGGCAGCCCCAGCATTTT.

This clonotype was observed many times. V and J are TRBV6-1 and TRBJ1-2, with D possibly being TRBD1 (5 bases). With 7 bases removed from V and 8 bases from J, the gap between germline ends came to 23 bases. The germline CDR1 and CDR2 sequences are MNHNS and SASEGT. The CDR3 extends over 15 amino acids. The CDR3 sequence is CASTWGLPGIGGYTF. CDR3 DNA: TGTGCCAGCACCTGGGGACTCCCGGGCATCGGAGGCTACACCTTC.

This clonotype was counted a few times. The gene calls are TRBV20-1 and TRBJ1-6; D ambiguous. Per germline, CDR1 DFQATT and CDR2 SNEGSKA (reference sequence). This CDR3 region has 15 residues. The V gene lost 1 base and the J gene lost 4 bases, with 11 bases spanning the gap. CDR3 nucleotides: TGCAGTGCTAGAGGAGAGTGGCAGTATAATTCACCCCTCCACTTT. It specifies CSARGEWQYNSPLHF.

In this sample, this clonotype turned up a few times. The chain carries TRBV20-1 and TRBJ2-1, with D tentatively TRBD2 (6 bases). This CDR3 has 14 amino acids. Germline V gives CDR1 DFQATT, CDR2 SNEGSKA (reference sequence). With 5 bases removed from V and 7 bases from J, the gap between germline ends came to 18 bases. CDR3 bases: TGCAGTGCTGTAGATTTCGGGAGTTCAAATGAGCAGTTCTTC. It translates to CSAVDFGSSNEQFF.

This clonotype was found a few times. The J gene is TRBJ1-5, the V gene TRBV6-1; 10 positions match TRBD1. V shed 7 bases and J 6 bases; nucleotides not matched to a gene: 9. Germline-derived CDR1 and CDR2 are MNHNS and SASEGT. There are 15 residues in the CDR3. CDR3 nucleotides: TGTGCCAGCACCTCCGGGACAGGGGCGGCTCAGCCCCAGCATTTT. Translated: CASTSGTGAAQPQHF.

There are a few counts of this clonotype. The CDR3 region has the DNA TGTGCCAGCAGCTTAGCCCGCACGCCCCATGAGCAGTTCTTC. Amino acid sequence: CASSLARTPHEQFF. This chain connects TRBV11-3 to TRBJ2-1; D unresolved. The CDR3 sequence is 14 residues long. V dropped 1 base and J dropped 8 bases, with 12 bases sitting between them. Germline CDR1 reads SGHNT; CDR2 reads YENEEA.

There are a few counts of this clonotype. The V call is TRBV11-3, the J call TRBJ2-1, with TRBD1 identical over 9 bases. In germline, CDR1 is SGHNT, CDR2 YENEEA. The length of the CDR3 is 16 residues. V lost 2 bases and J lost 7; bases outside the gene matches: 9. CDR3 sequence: CASSLRDREGLNEQFF. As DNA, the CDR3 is TGTGCCAGCAGCTTACGGGACAGGGAAGGGCTGAATGAGCAGTTCTTC.

CDR3 sequence reads: CASREGQAPYNEQFF. As DNA, the CDR3 is TGTGCCAGCAGAGAGGGACAGGCTCCCTACAATGAGCAGTTCTTC. The gene calls are TRBV6-2 or TRBV6-3 and TRBJ2-1; 8 bases fit TRBD1. V shed 6 bases, J shed 2 bases, and the junction held 6 bases outside the gene matches. In germline, CDR1 is MNHEY, CDR2 SVGEGT. CDR3 length: 15 amino acids.

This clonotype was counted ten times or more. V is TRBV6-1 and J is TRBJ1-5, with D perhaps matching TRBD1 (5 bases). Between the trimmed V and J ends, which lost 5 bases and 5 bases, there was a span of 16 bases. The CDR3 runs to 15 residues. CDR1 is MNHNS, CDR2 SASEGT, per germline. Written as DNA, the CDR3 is TGTGCCAGCAGTCCCACGTGGACGGGGGATCAGCCCCAGCATTTT. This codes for CASSPTWTGDQPQHF.

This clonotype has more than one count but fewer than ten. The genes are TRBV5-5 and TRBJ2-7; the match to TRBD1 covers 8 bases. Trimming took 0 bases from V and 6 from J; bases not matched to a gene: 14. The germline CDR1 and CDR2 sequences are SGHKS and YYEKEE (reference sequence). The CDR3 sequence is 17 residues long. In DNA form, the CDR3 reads TGTGCCAGCAGCTTGGGGACAGGGAGAACCCTCGTACCCGAGCAGTACTTC. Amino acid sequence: CASSLGTGRTLVPEQYF.

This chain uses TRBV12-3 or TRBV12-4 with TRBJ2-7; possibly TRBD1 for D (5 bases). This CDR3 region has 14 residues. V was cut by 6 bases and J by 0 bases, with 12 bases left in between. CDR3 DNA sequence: TGTGCCAGCAGAAGGGGTCCAAACTCCTACGAGCAGTACTTC. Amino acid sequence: CASRRGPNSYEQYF.

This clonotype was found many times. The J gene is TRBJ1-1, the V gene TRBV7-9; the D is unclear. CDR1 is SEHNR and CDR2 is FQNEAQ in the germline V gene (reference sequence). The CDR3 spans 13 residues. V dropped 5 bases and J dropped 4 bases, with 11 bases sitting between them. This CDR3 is CASSLNDGTEAFF. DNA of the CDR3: TGTGCCAGCAGCCTCAACGATGGCACTGAAGCTTTCTTT.

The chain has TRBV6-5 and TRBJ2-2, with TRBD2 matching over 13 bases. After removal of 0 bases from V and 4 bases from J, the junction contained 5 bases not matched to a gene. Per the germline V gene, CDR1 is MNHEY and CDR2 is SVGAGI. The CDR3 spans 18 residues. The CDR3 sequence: CASSYSRTSGGGTGELFF. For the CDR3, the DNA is TGTGCCAGCAGTTACTCACGGACTAGCGGGGGTGGCACCGGGGAGCTGTTTTTT.

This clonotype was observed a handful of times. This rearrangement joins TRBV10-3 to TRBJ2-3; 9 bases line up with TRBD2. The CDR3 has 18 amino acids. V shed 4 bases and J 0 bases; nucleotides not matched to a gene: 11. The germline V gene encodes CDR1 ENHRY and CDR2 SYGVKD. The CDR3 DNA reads TGTGCCATCAGTGCACTTCTAGCGGGAACCACTAGCACAGATACGCAGTATTTT. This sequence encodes CAISALLAGTTSTDTQYF.

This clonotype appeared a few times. CDR3 sequence reads: CSASPLSGGETQYF. CDR3 in DNA: TGCAGTGCTAGTCCCCTAAGCGGGGGGGAGACCCAGTACTTC. The chain couples TRBV20-1 to TRBJ2-5, with 9 bases fitting TRBD2. CDR1 and CDR2 (germline): DFQATT, SNEGSKA (reference sequence). With 3 bases clipped from V and 5 bases from J, the junction kept 7 bases outside the gene matches. The CDR3 is 14 amino acids.

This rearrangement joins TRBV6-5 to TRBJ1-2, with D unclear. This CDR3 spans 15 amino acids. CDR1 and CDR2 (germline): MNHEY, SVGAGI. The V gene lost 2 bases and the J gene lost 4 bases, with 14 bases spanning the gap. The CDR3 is CASSYLSGFPYGYTF. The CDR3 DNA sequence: TGTGCCAGCAGTTACCTCTCCGGCTTCCCCTATGGCTACACCTTC.

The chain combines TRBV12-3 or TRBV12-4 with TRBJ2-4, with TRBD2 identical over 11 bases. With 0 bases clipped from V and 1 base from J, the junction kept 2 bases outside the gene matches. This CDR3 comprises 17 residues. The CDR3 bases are TGTGCCAGCAGTTTAGCTAGCGGGAGGGCCGCCAAAAACATTCAGTACTTC. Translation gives CASSLASGRAAKNIQYF.

The CDR3 region has the DNA TGCGCCAGCAGTGAAATAGAGGCTGCCTGGGGCGGGGAGCTGTTTTTT. It is translated as CASSEIEAAWGGELFF. The chain couples TRBV10-2 to TRBJ2-2, with D hard to call. This CDR3 contains 16 residues. Trimming took 3 bases from V and 7 from J, leaving 18 bases between them. Looked up from germline, CDR1 is WSHSY and CDR2 is SAAADI.

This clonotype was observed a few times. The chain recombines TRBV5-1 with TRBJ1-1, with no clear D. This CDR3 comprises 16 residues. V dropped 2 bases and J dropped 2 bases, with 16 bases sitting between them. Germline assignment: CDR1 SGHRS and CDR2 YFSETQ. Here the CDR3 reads CASSLNAAVINTEAFF. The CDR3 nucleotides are TGCGCCAGCAGCTTAAATGCAGCAGTCATCAACACTGAAGCTTTCTTT.

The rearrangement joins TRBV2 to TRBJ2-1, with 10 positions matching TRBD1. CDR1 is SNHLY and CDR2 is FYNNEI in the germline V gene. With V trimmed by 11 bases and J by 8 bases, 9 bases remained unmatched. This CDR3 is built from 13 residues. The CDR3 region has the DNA TGTGCCTCCAGGACAGGGGGATTATATGAGCAGTTCTTC. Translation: CASRTGGLYEQFF. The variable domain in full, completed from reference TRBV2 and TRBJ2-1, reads EPEVTQTPSHQVTQMGQEVILRCVPISNHLYFYWYRQILGQKVEFLVSFYNNEISEKSEIFDDQFSVERPDGSNFTLKIRSTKLEDSAMYFCASRTGGLYEQFFGPGTRLTVL.

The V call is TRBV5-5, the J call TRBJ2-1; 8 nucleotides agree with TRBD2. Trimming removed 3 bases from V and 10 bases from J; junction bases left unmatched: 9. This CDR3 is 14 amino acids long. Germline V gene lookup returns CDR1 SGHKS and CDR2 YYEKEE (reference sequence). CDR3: CASSYASGSDEQFF. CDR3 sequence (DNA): TGTGCCAGCAGCTACGCAAGCGGGAGTGACGAGCAGTTCTTC. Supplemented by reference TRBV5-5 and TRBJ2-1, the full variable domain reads DAGVTQSPTHLIKTRGQQVTLRCSPISGHKSVSWYQQVLGQGPQFIFQYYEKEERGRGNFPDRFSARQFPNYSSELNVNALLLGDSALYLCASSYASGSDEQFFGPGTRLTVL.

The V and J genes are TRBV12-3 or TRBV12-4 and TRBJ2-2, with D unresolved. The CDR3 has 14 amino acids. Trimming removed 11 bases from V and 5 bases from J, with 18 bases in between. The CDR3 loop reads CAGGWARDTGELFF. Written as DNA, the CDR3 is TGTGCCGGCGGTTGGGCTAGAGATACCGGGGAGCTGTTTTTT.

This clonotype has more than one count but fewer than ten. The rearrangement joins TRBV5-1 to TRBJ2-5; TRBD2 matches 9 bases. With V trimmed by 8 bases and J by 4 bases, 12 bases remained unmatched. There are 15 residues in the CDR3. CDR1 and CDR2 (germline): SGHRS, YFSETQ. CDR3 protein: CASSGSGGPRETQYF. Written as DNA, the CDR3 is TGCGCCAGTTCCGGCAGCGGGGGGCCGCGAGAGACCCAGTACTTC.